The sequence of this T cell receptor beta chain was determined in a study of T cell responses to AZD1222 COVID-19 vaccine. Study-wide findings and caveats: Spike regions recognized by vaccine-associated CD4 TCRs spanned the protein, led by 160-218 and 743-854.

Here immunoSEQ multiplex PCR was the method, and the copy in TCRdb shows in-frame clones only, minus some. The table has approximately 80,000 clones, approximately 85% seen once. Note on this clone: Antigen specificity is unknown.

The sequences come from peripheral blood, collected 28 days after the second AZD1222 dose. This receptor was taken from an adult who received the AZD1222 COVID-19 vaccine.

The CDR3 here is CASSADGYSNQPQHF. CDR3 coding DNA: TGCGCCAGCAGTGCGGACGGTTATAGCAATCAGCCCCAGCATTTT. This sequence joins TRBV5-1 and TRBJ1-5, with D hard to call. Per the germline V gene, CDR1 is SGHRS and CDR2 is YFSETQ. Trimming removed 5 bases at V and 0 bases at J, with 12 bases between. The CDR3 is 15 residues long. Looking up the rest from reference TRBV5-1 and TRBJ1-5 gives the full variable domain: KAGVTQTPRYLIKTRGQQVTLSCSPISGHRSVSWYQQTPGQGLQFLFEYFSETQRNKGNFPGRFSGRQFSNSRSEMNVSTLELGDSALYLCASSADGYSNQPQHFGDGTRLSIL.